This T cell receptor beta chain originates from a study of HIV-infected patients and healthy controls. Antiretroviral therapy had run roughly three months, about 14 weeks, before follow-up blood collection. All unsorted peripheral T cells were captured because whole blood was used without fractionation. cDNA was made from approximately 500 ng RNA using alpha and beta constant primers. Using multiplexing indices, alpha and beta chain libraries were generated apart by chain-specific third strand synthesis. Each cDNA molecule was barcoded, and a single primer pair amplified each chain. TCRdb itself ran the 5' RACE reads through MiXCR, one entry per CDR3 protein. The table lists some 20,000 distinct CDR3 sequences, roughly 8.7% of them singletons. This CDR3 has 12 residues. V was cut by 4 bases and J by 3 bases, with 9 bases left in between. From germline, CDR1 is SQVTM and CDR2 ANQGSEA. General observations from the study: Eight alpha and eight beta V genes differed significantly in mean usage between HIV-infected patients and controls.

There are many counts of this clonotype. Antigen: not known. The clonotype was recovered from an adult with HIV infection. The input for sequencing was blood, taken during antiretroviral therapy. This chain joins TRBV29-1 and TRBJ1-1; D unclear. The CDR3 coding sequence is TGCAGCGTTGGCCCTGGGCACACTGAAGCTTTCTTT. It yields the protein CSVGPGHTEAFF.